This T cell receptor beta chain originates from a study of shared clonotypes between healthy human individuals. General observations from the study: Tissue TCR repertoires likely differ from these blood-only repertoires. Estimated clonotype richness was generally higher in naive than memory subsets.

CDR1 is KGHSH, CDR2 LQKENI, per germline. Trimming pared 3 bases from V and 2 bases from J, leaving 15 bases between. The CDR3 has 16 residues. Libraries were prepared by immunoSEQ multiplex PCR; TCRdb keeps only in-frame clonotypes and omits some of them. The sample includes a few hundred thousand clones, over 50% seen only once; the top ten take 11%. To note about this clone: Its antigen remains unidentified.

The sequencing sample was made of memory CD4+ T cells sorted from blood. The subset: CD45RA-negative fraction. The chain recombines TRBV18 with TRBJ2-3; possible D gene TRBD2, 7 bases. This clonotype originated in a man younger than 45 in good health. The CDR3 sequence: CASSPRGAVDTDTQYF. CDR3 in DNA: TGTGCCAGCTCACCCCGGGGGGCCGTGGACACAGATACGCAGTATTTT.